The present entry profiles one T cell receptor beta chain with its context. Germline CDR1 SGHDT, CDR2 YYEEEE. The CDR3 is 16 residues long. J lost 6 bases, V lost 3 bases, and 5 bases had no gene match. This record belongs to a study of blood T cell repertoires in COVID-19. On the study more broadly: Samples representing acute and convalescent COVID-19 were sourced from the United States, Italy and Spain.

Generated by immunoSEQ multiplex PCR, the TCRdb table keeps only in-frame clones and is missing some. The sample yields 100,000 to 150,000 clones, 70% to 90% seen once. The source material was peripheral blood. The TCR sequence derives from a man aged 50 to 60 with acute or convalescent COVID-19. This chain uses TRBV5-6 with TRBJ2-2; 13 bases match TRBD2. The CDR3: CASSWGLAGRPGELFF. As DNA, the CDR3 is TGTGCCAGCAGCTGGGGACTAGCGGGAAGGCCCGGGGAGCTGTTTTTT.